The rows below give T cell receptor beta chains drawn from one sample of a study of neurological immune-mediated disorders. TCRdb recomputed calls from the 5' RACE reads with MiXCR, one row per CDR3 protein. This table has approximately 50,000 distinct CDR3 sequences, approximately 8.4% appearing once. Sequenced input: PBMCs. All receptors derive from a woman in her forties in good health. Each CDR3 is given with its conserved first and last residue. D genes are given only for firm matches. Size tells how often a clone was seen (once, few, many) or the class of an expanded clone, and some rows leave it out.

V,J,size,D,CDR3,DNA
TRBV24-1,TRBJ2-5,many,TRBD1,CATSDPGQRTGETQYF,TGTGCCACCAGTGATCCGGGACAGAGAACCGGGGAGACCCAGTACTTC
TRBV6-6,TRBJ2-3,NA,TRBD2,CARSYSIGRSHTDTQYF,TGTGCCAGAAGTTACTCTATCGGGAGGTCTCACACAGATACGCAGTATTTT
TRBV12-3/TRBV12-4,TRBJ2-1,many,TRBD2,CASSPLGLAGSDEQFF,TGTGCCAGCAGTCCCCTCGGACTAGCGGGGAGCGATGAGCAGTTCTTC
TRBV4-3,TRBJ1-1,many,NA,CASSLWGWTEAFF,TGCGCCAGCAGCCTCTGGGGGTGGACTGAAGCTTTCTTT
TRBV12-3/TRBV12-4,TRBJ2-2,many,NA,CASSLGRGAANTGELFF,TGTGCCAGCAGTTTAGGCCGGGGGGCGGCCAACACCGGGGAGCTGTTTTTT
TRBV10-3,TRBJ2-7,many,NA,CAISASYEQYF,TGTGCCATCAGCGCCAGCTACGAGCAGTACTTC
TRBV27,TRBJ1-2,many,TRBD1,CASSSHRGQDYGYTF,TGTGCCAGCAGTAGTCACAGGGGGCAGGACTATGGCTACACCTTC
TRBV5-5,TRBJ2-7,many,NA,CASSLDRGLGEQYF,TGTGCCAGCAGCTTGGACAGGGGACTCGGCGAGCAGTACTTC
TRBV12-3/TRBV12-4,TRBJ2-2,few,NA,CASHSQGKNGVGELFF,TGTGCCAGCCACTCCCAGGGAAAGAACGGTGTGGGGGAGCTGTTTTTT
TRBV5-1,TRBJ1-5,many,TRBD1,CASSPMTGEPQHF,TGCGCCAGCAGCCCTATGACAGGGGAGCCCCAGCATTTT
TRBV7-7,TRBJ2-7,NA,NA,CASSFGGRGSEQYF,TGTGCCAGCAGCTTCGGTGGCAGGGGATCCGAGCAGTACTTC
TRBV29-1,TRBJ2-1,many,TRBD1,CSVARQGSNNEQFF,TGCAGCGTTGCTAGACAGGGGAGCAACAATGAGCAGTTCTTC
TRBV12-3/TRBV12-4,TRBJ1-4,many,TRBD1,CASSLRQGFNEKLFF,TGTGCCAGCAGTCTTCGACAGGGGTTCAATGAAAAACTGTTTTTT
TRBV12-5,TRBJ2-7,many,NA,CASGGRRDEQYF,TGTGCTAGTGGTGGCCGGAGGGACGAGCAGTACTTC
TRBV5-1,TRBJ2-7,many,TRBD2,CASRKGLAGLTYEQYF,TGCGCCAGCAGAAAAGGACTAGCGGGGCTAACCTACGAGCAGTACTTC
TRBV5-1,TRBJ1-1,many,NA,CASSPGSNTEAFF,TGCGCCAGCAGCCCGGGGTCGAACACTGAAGCTTTCTTT
TRBV5-6,TRBJ2-6,many,NA,CASTLLGGLSGANVLTF,TGTGCCAGCACCCTCCTGGGGGGCCTCTCTGGGGCCAACGTCCTGACTTTC
TRBV5-1,TRBJ2-1,many,NA,CASSLVSGPNEQFF,TGCGCCAGCAGCTTGGTGTCAGGGCCCAATGAGCAGTTCTTC